This TCR beta chain was identified in a study of beta chain features in type 1 diabetes. Study findings and constraints: Among patients with Type 1 diabetes, TCRB CDR3s were moderately but significantly shorter in every one of the four CD4+ subsets.

This clone was observed a few times. The antigen is not known. The V gene end was trimmed by 3 bases and the J gene end by 6 bases; junction bases not matched to a gene: 4. Germline CDR1 reads SGHDN; CDR2 reads FVKESK. CDR3 length: 14 residues. The study reverse transcribed the entire isolated RNA, so it sequenced expressed TCRB transcripts. The protocol was immunoSEQ multiplex PCR, while the TCRdb copy is restricted to in-frame clones and leaves out a portion. The data hold 35,000 to 50,000 clones, with 50% observed a single time. The source is a woman aged 30 to 39 in good health. The V call is TRBV14, the J call TRBJ2-1, with 8 bases that match TRBD1. Sequencing was carried out using stem cell memory CD4+ T cells from blood. CDR3 region: CASSQDRVVNEQFF. The CDR3 nucleotides read TGTGCCAGCAGCCAGGACAGGGTGGTCAATGAGCAGTTCTTC.